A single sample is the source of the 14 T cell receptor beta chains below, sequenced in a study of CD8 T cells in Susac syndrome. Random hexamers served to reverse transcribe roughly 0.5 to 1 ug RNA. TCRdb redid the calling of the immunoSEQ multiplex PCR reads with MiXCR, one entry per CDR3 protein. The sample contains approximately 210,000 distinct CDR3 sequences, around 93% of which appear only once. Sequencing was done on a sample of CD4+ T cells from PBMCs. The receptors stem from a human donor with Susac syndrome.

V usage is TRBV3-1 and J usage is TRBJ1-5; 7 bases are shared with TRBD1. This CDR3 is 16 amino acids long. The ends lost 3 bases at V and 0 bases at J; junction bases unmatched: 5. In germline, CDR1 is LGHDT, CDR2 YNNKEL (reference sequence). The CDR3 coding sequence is TGTGCCAGCAGCCAGACGGGACAGATTAGCAATCAGCCCCAGCATTTT. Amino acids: CASSQTGQISNQPQHF.

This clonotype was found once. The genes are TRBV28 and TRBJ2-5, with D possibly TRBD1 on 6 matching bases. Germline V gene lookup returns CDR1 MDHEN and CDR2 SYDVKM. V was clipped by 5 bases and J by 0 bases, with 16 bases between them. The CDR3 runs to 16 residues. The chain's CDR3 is CASSGSGHINQETQYF. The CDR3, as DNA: TGTGCCAGCAGTGGCTCGGGACACATAAACCAAGAGACCCAGTACTTC.

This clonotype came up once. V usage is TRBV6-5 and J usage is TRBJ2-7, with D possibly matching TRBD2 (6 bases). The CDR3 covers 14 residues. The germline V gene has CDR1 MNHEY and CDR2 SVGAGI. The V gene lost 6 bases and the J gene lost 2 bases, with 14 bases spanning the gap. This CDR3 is CASRWTTGAYEQYF. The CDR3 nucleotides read TGTGCCAGCAGGTGGACTACTGGCGCCTACGAGCAGTACTTC.

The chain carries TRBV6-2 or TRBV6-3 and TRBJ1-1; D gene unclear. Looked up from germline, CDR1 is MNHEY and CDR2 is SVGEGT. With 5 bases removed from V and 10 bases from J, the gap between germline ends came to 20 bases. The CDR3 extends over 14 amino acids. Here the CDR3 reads CASSRVLRLRGAFF. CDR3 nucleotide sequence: TGTGCCAGCAGTCGCGTCCTCCGACTTCGGGGAGCTTTCTTT.

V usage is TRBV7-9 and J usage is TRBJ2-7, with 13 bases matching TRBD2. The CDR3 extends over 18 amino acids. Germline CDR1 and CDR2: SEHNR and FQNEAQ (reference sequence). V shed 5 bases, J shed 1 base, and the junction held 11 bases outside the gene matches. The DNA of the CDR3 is TGTGCCAGCAGCAGAGCACTAGCGGGGGGGCGGCCTTCCTACGAGCAGTACTTC. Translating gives CASSRALAGGRPSYEQYF.

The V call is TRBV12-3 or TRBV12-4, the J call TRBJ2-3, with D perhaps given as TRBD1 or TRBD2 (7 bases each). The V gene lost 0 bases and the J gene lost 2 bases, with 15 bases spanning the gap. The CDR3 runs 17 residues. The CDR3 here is CASSLARGTDPTDTQYF. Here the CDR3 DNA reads TGTGCCAGCAGTTTAGCGCGGGGGACAGACCCCACAGATACGCAGTATTTT.

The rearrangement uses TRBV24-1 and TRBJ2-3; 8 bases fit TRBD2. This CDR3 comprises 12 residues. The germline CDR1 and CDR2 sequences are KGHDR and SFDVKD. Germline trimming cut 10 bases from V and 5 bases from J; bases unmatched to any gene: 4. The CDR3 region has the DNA TGTGCCACGTCGCGGGGGGTAGATACGCAGTATTTT. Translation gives CATSRGVDTQYF.

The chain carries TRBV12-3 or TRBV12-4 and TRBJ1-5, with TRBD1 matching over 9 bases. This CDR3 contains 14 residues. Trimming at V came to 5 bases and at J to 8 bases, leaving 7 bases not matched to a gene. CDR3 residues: CASSPTGGWEPQHF. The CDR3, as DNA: TGTGCCAGCAGTCCCACAGGGGGCTGGGAGCCCCAGCATTTT.

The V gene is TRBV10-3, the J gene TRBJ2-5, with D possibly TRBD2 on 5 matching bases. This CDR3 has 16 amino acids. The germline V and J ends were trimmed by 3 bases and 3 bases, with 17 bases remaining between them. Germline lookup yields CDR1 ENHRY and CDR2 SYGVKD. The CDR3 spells CAISDQSAAAEETQYF. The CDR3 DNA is TGTGCCATCAGTGACCAGTCAGCGGCGGCAGAAGAGACCCAGTACTTC.

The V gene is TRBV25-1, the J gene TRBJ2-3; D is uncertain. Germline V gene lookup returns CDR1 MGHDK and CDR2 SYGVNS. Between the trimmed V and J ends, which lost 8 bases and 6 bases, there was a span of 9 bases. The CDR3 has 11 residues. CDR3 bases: TGTGCCAGCCAGTTAATGGATACGCAGTATTTT. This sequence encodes CASQLMDTQYF.

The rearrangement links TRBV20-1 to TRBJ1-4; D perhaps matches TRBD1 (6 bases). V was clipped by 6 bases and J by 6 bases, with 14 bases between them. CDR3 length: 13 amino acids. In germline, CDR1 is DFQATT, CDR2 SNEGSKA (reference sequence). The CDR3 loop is CSAPTRQDEKLFF. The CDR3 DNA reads TGCAGTGCCCCGACCCGACAGGATGAAAAACTGTTTTTT.

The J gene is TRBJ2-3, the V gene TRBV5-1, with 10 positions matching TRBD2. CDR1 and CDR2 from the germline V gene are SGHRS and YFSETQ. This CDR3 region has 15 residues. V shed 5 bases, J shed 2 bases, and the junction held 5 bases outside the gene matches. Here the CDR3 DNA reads TGCGCCAGCAGTCCACTAGCGGGGTACACAGATACGCAGTATTTT. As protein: CASSPLAGYTDTQYF.

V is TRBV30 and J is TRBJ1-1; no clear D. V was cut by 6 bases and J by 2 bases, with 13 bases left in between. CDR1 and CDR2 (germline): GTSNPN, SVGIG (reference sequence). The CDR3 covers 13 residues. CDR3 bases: TGTGCCTGTGTCTGGAACGGTAACACTGAAGCTTTCTTT. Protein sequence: CACVWNGNTEAFF.

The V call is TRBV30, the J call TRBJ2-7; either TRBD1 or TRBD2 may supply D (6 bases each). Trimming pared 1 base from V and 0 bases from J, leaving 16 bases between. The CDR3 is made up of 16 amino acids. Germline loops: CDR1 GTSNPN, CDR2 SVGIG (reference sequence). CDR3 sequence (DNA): TGTGCCTGGAGTGCAGCGTCGGGGGCGAACTCCTACGAGCAGTACTTC. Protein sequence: CAWSAASGANSYEQYF.